Detailed here is one TCR beta chain. Its matching antigen is unknown. Some clones are missing from TCRdb's copy, which holds only in-frame ones; the method was immunoSEQ multiplex PCR. The sample lists 77,000 or so clones; 80% to 95% were seen once. This sample was taken from a study of graft-versus-host responses after intestinal transplantation. As for the study in general: For approximately 3 years after anti-thymocyte globulin induction, all recipients took tacrolimus and steroids. Overall study results and limits: Peak GvH clone levels in circulation were associated with early post-transplant HvG declines.

CDR3 length equals 9 residues. Between the trimmed V and J ends, which lost 3 bases and 11 bases, there was a span of 7 bases. CDR1 DFQATT and CDR2 SNEGSKA come from the germline V gene (reference sequence). The clonotype comes from a human patient who received an intestinal transplant, so some T cells may come from the graft donor. Here the sequenced sample was PBMCs, taken 98 days after intestinal transplantation. The V and J genes are TRBV20-1 and TRBJ1-1; no clear D gene. In nucleotides, the CDR3 is TGCAGTGCTAGGATTAGTGCTTTCTTT. Amino acid sequence: CSARISAFF.